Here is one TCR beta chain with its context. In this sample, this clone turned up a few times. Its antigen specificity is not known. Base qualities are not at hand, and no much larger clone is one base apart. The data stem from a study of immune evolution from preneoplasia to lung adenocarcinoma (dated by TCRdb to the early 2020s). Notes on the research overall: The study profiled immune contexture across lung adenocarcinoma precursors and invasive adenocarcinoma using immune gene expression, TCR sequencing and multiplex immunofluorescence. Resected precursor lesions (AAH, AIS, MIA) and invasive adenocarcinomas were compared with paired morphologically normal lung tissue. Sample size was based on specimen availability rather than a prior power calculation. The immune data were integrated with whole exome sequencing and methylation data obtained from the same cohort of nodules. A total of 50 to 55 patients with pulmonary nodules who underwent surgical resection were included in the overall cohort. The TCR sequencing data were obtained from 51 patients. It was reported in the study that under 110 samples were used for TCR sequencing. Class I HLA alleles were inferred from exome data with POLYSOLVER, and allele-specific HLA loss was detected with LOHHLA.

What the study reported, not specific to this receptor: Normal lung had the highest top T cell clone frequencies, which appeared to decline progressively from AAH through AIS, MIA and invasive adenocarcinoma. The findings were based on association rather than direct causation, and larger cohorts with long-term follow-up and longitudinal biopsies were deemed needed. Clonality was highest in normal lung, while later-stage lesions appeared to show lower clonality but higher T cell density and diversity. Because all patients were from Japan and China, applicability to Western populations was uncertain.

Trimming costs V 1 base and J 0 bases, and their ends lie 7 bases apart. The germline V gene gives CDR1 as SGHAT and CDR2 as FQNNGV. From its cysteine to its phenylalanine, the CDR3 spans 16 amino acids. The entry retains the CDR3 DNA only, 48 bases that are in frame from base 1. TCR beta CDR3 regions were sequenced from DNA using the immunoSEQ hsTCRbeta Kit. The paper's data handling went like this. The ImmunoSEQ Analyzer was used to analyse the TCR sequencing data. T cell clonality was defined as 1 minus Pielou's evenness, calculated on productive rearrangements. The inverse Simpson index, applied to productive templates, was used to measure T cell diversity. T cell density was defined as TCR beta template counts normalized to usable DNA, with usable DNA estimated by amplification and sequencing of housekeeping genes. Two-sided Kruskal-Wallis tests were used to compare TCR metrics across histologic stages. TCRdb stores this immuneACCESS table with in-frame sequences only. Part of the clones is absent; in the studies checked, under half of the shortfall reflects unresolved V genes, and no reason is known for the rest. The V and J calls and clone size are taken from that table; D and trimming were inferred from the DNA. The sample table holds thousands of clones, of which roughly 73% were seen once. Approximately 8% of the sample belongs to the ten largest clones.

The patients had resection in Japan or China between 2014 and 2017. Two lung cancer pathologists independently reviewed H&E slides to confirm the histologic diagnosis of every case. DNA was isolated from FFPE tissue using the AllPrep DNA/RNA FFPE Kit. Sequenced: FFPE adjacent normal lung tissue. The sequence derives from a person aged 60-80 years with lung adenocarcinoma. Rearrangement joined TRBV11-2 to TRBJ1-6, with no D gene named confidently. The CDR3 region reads CASSLVGSSYNSPLHF. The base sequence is TGTGCCAGCAGCTTAGTTGGCAGCTCCTATAATTCACCCCTCCACTTT.